This T cell receptor beta chain was sequenced in a study of shared clonotypes between healthy human individuals (dated by TCRdb to between 2020 and 2021). Some background on the complete study: A couple of women and a few men aged 18 to 49 years were included in the cohort. Blood TCR repertoires of five healthy adults were deeply sequenced to estimate repertoire size and the extent of clonotype sharing between individuals. To increase sequencing depth and limit assay-specific biases, different laboratories used diverse techniques to prepare libraries and sequence TCR repertoires. Leukapheresis yielded between about 0.85 and 10 billion PBMCs per donor. For each donor, three plates each were used for CD4 naive and CD4 memory, two plates were used for CD8 naive, and one plate was used for CD8 memory. General conclusions and limits of the study: Higher generation probabilities were observed for clonotypes shared by all four sorted-subset donors than for non-shared clonotypes. Incomplete sequencing was indicated by rarefaction of sorted-subset datasets, despite the large sequencing depth. Based on pairwise subsampling, the degree of clonotype sharing among donors was expected to be affected by sequencing depth. Only blood was sampled, and tissue TCR repertoires likely differ from those in blood. Naive subsets generally had larger estimated clonotype richness than memory subsets did. Across a few donors, about 4.5% of naive CD4, approximately 4% of naive CD8, under 2.5% of memory CD4, and 0.4% of memory CD8 clonotypes were shared. The genetic and exposure-history diversity represented was limited by the small number of donors.

The donors were healthy, HIV-negative adults who had no recently reported acute infections or vaccinations. Every donor was a Caucasian adult residing in Nashville, Tennessee, USA. CD4+ T cells were enriched by magnetic negative selection; naive cells were then positively selected on CD45RA, and the negative fraction formed the memory subset. After blood collection by leukapheresis, PBMCs were isolated using Ficoll-Histopaque density gradient centrifugation and then cryopreserved in the vapor phase of liquid nitrogen. Purity and quantity of every magnetically sorted T cell population were checked by analytical flow cytometry. Genomic DNA was isolated from each sorted fraction and quantified by UV absorbance on a Nanodrop 2000c. Details on this clone: The antigen it binds to is not known. It has no much larger one-base neighbor in the sample; base qualities were not kept.

The CDR3 goes from the cysteine to the phenylalanine over 15 residues. Only the CDR3 DNA stays, 45 bases, in frame from base 1. As encoded in the germline V gene, CDR1 is MNHEY while CDR2 is SVGAGI. V is pruned by 5 bases and J by 9 bases, leaving 12 bases of the junction without a gene match. Using the deep immunoSEQ assay, multiplex PCR amplified TCR CDR3 regions from genomic DNA. Extracted genomic DNA from each cell subset was distributed evenly across all wells of several immunoSEQ 96-well plates, and each plate was treated as a replicate. For sorted subsets, roughly 200 ng genomic DNA, equal to 30,000 to 35,000 T cell genomes, was loaded into each replicate PCR. The purified libraries were quantified using a Qubit 3.0 fluorometer, sized with a Bioanalyzer 2100, and then quantified again using the KAPA Library Quantification kit. A separate single-read 150-cycle Illumina NextSeq 550 flow cell was used to sequence each immunoSEQ 96-well plate. In the original analysis: Because only junctional sequences without quality scores were contained in the immunoSEQ output, filtering matching that applied to full-length reads could not be performed. Sequences were annotated with PyIR, a Python wrapper for IgBLAST v1.9, and V/J genes and CDR3 were assigned using IMGT germline references. Reads were filtered out if the reads had weak V/J assignments (E-value above 1e-6), no CDR3, stop codons, out-of-frame junctions, or ambiguous translated residues. V3J clonotypes were defined by identical inferred V gene, J gene, and CDR3 amino acid sequence. Percentage overlap between repertoires was computed as shared unique clonotypes divided by the size of the smaller repertoire. Repertoire richness was assessed with RTK rarefaction, the Chao1 estimator, and Recon v2.1 estimates of unobserved clonotypes. Generation probabilities for all TCRbeta clonotypes obtained by the gDNA method from several donors were computed using OLGA. TCRdb provides this immuneACCESS table in a form limited to in-frame rearrangements. Some clones are lacking; in checked studies, under half of them reflect an unresolved V gene, and why the rest are absent is not known. V, J and clone size were drawn from that table, and D and trimming were deduced from the DNA. Within this sample are some 2,100,000 clones, with about 94% of them counted one time only. The ten largest clones represent roughly 0.13% of the sample.

The TCR was taken from a young man in good health. What was sequenced was naive CD4+ T cells sorted from blood. Sample cell subset or site, as interpreted from the label and publication: CD45RA+ positively selected. The chain links TRBV6-5 with TRBJ2-1, with 8 bases matching TRBD1. The DNA is as follows: TGTGCCAGCAGTCCTGGACAGGGTAAGACTGCTGAGCAGTTCTTC. This sequence encodes CASSPGQGKTAEQFF.